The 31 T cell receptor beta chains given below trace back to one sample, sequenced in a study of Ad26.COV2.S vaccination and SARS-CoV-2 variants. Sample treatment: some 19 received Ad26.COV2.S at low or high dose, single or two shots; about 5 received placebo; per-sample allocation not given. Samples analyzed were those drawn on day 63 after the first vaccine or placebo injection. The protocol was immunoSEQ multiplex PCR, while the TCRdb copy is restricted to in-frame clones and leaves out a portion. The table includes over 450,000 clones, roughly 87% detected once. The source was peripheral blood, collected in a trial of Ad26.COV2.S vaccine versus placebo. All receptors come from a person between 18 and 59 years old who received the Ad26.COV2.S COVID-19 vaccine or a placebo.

CDR3 sequence: CASSKVQARGGHEQFF. The CDR3 nucleotides read TGTGCCAGTAGTAAAGTACAGGCCCGCGGGGGACATGAGCAGTTCTTC. V is TRBV19 and J is TRBJ2-1; 7 bases align to TRBD2. V shed 4 bases and J 8 bases; nucleotides not matched to a gene: 14. Looked up from germline, CDR1 is LNHDA and CDR2 is SQIVND (reference sequence). The CDR3 contains 16 residues.

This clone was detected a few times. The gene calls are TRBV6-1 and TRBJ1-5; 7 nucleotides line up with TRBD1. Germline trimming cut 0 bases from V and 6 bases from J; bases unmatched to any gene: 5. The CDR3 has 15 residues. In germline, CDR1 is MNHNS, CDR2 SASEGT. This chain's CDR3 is CASSEAATGSQPQHF. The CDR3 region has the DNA TGTGCCAGCAGTGAAGCGGCGACAGGGAGTCAGCCCCAGCATTTT.

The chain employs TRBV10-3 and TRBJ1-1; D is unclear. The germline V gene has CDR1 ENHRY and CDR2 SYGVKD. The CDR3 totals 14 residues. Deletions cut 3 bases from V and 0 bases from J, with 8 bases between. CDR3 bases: TGTGCCATCAGTGAACTCAGAATGAACACTGAAGCTTTCTTT. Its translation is CAISELRMNTEAFF.

The CDR3 DNA is TGTGCCAGCAGACTTAGAGGTGCTAGCGGGAGAAATCACACAGATACGCAGTATTTT. Protein sequence: CASRLRGASGRNHTDTQYF. V usage is TRBV11-3 and J usage is TRBJ2-3, with 10 bases aligning to TRBD2. CDR3 length: 19 residues. The V segment lost 6 bases and the J segment 2 bases; nucleotides outside the gene matches: 17. Per the germline V gene, CDR1 is SGHNT and CDR2 is YENEEA.

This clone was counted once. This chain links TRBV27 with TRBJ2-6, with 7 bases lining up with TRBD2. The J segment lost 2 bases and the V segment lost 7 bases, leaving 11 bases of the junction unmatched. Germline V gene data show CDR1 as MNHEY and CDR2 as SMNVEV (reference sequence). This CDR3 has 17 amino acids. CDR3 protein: CASTFKLGLAGANVLTF. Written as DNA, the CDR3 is TGTGCCAGCACCTTTAAACTAGGACTAGCTGGGGCCAACGTCCTGACTTTC.

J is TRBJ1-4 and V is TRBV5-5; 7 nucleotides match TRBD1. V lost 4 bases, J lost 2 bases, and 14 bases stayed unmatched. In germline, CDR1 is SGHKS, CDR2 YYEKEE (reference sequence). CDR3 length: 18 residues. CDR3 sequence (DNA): TGTGCCAGCAGCCGACTCCCGACAGGGCCCTCCACTAATGAAAAACTGTTTTTT. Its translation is CASSRLPTGPSTNEKLFF. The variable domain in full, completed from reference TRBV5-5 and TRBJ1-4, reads DAGVTQSPTHLIKTRGQQVTLRCSPISGHKSVSWYQQVLGQGPQFIFQYYEKEERGRGNFPDRFSARQFPNYSSELNVNALLLGDSALYLCASSRLPTGPSTNEKLFFGSGTQLSVL.

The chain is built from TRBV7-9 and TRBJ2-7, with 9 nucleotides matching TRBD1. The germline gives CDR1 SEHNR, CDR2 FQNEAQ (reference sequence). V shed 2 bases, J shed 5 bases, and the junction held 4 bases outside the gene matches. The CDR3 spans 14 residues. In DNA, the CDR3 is TGTGCCAGCAGCTTAAAGGACAGGGGCAACGAGCAGTACTTC. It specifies CASSLKDRGNEQYF.

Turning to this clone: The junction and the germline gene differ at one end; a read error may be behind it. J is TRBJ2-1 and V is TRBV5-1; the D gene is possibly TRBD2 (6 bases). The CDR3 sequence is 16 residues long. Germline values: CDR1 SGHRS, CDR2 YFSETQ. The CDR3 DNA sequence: TGCGCCAGCTGCTTGGTATCCGGGAGCTCCTACAATGAGCAGTTCTTC. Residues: CASCLVSGSSYNEQFF.

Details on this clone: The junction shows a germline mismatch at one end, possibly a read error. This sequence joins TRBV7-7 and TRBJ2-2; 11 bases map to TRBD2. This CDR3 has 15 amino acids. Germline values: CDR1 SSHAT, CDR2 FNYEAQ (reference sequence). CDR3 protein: CASSQTSGVTGELFF. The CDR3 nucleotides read TGTGCTAGCAGCCAGACTAGCGGGGTCACCGGGGAGCTGTTTTTT. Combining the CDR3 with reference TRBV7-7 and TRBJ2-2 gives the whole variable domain GAGVSQSPRYKVTKRGQDVTLRCDPISSHATLYWYQQALGQGPEFLTYFNYEAQPDKSGLPSDRFSAERPEGSISTLTIQRTEQRDSAMYRCASSQTSGVTGELFFGEGSRLTVL.

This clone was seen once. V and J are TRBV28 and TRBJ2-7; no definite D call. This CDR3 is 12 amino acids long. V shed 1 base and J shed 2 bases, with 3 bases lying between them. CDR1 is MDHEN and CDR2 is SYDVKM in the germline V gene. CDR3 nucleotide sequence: TGTGCCAGCAGTTTATCCGCCTACGAGCAGTACTTC. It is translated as CASSLSAYEQYF.

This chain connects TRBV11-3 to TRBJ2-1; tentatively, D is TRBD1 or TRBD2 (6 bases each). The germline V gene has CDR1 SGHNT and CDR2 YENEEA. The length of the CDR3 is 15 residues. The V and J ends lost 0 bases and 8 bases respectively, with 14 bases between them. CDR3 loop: CASSLEGGLRHEQFF. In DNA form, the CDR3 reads TGTGCCAGCAGCTTAGAAGGGGGGCTAAGGCATGAGCAGTTCTTC.

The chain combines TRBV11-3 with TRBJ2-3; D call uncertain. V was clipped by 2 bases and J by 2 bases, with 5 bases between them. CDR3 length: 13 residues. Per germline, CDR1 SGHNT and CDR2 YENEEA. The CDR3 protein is CASSLTTTDTQYF. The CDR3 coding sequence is TGTGCCAGCAGCTTAACAACCACAGATACGCAGTATTTT. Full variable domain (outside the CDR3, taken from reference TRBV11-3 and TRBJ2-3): EAGVVQSPRYKIIEKKQPVAFWCNPISGHNTLYWYLQNLGQGPELLIRYENEEAVDDSQLPKDRFSAERLKGVDSTLKIQPAELGDSAVYLCASSLTTTDTQYFGPGTRLTVL.

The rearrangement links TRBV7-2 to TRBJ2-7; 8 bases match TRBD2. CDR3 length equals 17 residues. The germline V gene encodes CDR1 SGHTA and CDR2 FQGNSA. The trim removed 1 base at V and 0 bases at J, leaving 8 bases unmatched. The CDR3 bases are TGTGCCAGCAGCTTAGTCGGCGGGGGGTTTAGCTCCTACGAGCAGTACTTC. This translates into CASSLVGGGFSSYEQYF.

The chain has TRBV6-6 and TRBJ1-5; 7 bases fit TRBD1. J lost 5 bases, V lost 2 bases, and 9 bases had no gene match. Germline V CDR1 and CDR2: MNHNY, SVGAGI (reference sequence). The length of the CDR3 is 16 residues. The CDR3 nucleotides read TGTGCCAGCAGTTACCGTCCCGGGACAGCGGATCAGCCCCAGCATTTT. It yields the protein CASSYRPGTADQPQHF.

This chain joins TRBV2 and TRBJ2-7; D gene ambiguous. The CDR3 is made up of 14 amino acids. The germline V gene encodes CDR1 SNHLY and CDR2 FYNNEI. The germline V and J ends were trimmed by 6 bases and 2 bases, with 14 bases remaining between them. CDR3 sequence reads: CASSASWGTYEQYF. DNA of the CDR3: TGTGCCAGCAGCGCCTCATGGGGAACCTACGAGCAGTACTTC.

As DNA, the CDR3 is TGTGCCAGCAGCTTAGGGGCTGGGCTTTCTATAGATACGCAGTATTTT. It translates to CASSLGAGLSIDTQYF. V gene TRBV7-9 combines with J gene TRBJ2-3; D not certain. Per the germline V gene, CDR1 is SEHNR and CDR2 is FQNEAQ (reference sequence). The germline V and J ends were trimmed by 1 base and 5 bases, with 16 bases remaining between them. CDR3 length: 16 residues.

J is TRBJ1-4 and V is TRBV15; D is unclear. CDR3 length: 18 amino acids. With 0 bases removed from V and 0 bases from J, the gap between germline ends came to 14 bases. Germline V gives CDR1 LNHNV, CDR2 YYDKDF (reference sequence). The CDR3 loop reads CATSRDLWAPATNEKLFF. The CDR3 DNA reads TGTGCCACCAGCAGAGATTTATGGGCCCCGGCAACTAATGAAAAACTGTTTTTT.

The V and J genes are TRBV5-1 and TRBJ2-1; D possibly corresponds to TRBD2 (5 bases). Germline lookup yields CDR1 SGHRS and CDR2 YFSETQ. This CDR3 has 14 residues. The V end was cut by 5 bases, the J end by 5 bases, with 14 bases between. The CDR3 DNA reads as TGCGCCAGCAGGTACGGGATTACCGACAATGAGCAGTTCTTC. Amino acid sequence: CASRYGITDNEQFF.

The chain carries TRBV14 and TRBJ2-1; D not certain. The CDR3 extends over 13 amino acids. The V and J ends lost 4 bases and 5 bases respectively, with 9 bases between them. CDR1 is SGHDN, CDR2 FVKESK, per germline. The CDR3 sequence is CASSPFLHNEQFF. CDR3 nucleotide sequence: TGTGCCAGCAGCCCCTTCCTCCACAATGAGCAGTTCTTC.

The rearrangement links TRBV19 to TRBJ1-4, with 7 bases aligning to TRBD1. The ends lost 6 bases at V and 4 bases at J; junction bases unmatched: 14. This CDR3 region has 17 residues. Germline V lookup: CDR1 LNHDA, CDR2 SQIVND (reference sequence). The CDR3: CASRRKEGTALNEKLFF. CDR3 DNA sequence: TGTGCCAGTAGGAGGAAAGAGGGGACAGCTCTTAATGAAAAACTGTTTTTT.

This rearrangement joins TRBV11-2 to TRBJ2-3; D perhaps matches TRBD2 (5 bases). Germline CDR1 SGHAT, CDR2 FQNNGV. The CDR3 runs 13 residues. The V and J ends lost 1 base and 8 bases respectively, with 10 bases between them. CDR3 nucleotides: TGTGCCAGCAGCTTAGGACGGGGTAGTACGCAGTATTTT. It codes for CASSLGRGSTQYF.

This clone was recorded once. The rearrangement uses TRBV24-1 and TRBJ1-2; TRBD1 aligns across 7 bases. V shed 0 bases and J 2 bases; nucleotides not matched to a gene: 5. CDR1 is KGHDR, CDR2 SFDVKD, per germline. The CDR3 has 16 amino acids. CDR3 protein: CATSDLHSTGNYGYTF. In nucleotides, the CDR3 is TGTGCCACCAGTGATTTGCACTCGACAGGGAACTATGGCTACACCTTC.

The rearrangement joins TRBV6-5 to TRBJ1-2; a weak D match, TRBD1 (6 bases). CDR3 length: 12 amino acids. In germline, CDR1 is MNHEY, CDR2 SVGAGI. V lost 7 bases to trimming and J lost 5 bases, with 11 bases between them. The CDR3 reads CASKGQRYGYTF. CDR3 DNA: TGTGCCAGCAAAGGACAGCGATATGGCTACACCTTC.

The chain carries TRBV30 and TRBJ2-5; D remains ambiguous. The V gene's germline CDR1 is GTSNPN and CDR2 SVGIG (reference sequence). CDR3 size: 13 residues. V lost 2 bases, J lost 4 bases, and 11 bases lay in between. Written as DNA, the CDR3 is TGTGCCTGGAGTTTGGACGTGTCAGAGACCCAGTACTTC. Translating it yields CAWSLDVSETQYF.

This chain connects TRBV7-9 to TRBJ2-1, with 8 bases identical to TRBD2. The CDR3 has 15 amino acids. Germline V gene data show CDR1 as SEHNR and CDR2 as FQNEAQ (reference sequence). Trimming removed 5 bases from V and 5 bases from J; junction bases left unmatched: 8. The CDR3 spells CASSPRGGRNNEQFF. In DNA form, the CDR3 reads TGTGCCAGCAGCCCGCGCGGGGGGCGGAACAATGAGCAGTTCTTC.

CDR3 sequence: CASSHPGQMRNGELFF. In nucleotides, the CDR3 is TGTGCCAGCAGCCATCCAGGCCAGATGCGGAACGGGGAGCTGTTTTTT. The J gene is TRBJ2-2, the V gene TRBV7-3, with D unclear. Germline values: CDR1 SGHTA, CDR2 FQGTGA. Trimming removed 5 bases at V and 7 bases at J, with 20 bases between. This CDR3 comprises 16 residues.

The CDR3 sequence is CASSFGGLNEQFF. In DNA form, the CDR3 reads TGTGCCAGCAGCTTCGGGGGCCTCAATGAGCAGTTCTTC. The chain carries TRBV7-9 and TRBJ2-1, with D perhaps TRBD1 or TRBD2 (6 bases each). Germline-derived CDR1 and CDR2 are SEHNR and FQNEAQ (reference sequence). The CDR3 has 13 residues. The V gene lost 3 bases and the J gene lost 6 bases, with 9 bases spanning the gap. Based on the CDR3 plus reference TRBV7-9 and TRBJ2-1, the full variable domain is DTGVSQNPRHKITKRGQNVTFRCDPISEHNRLYWYRQTLGQGPEFLTYFQNEAQLEKSRLLSDRFSAERPKGSFSTLEIQRTEQGDSAMYLCASSFGGLNEQFFGPGTRLTVL.

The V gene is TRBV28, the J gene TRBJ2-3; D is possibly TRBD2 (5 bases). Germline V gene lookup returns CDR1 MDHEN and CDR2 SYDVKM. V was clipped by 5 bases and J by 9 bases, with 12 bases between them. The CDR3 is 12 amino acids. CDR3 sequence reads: CASSERGYTQYF. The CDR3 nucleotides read TGTGCCAGCAGTGAACGAGGGTACACGCAGTATTTT.

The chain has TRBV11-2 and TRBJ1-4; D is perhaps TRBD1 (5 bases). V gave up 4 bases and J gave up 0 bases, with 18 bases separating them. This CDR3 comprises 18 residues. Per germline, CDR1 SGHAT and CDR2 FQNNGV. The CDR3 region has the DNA TGTGCCAGCAGCTCGGGACTGCTACAGAGGGCAACTAATGAAAAACTGTTTTTT. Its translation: CASSSGLLQRATNEKLFF.

The CDR3 spells CASARGMSEKLFF. DNA for the CDR3: TGTGCCAGCGCTAGGGGGATGAGTGAAAAACTGTTTTTT. The chain carries TRBV28 and TRBJ1-4, with D possibly being TRBD1 (6 bases). Germline CDR1 and CDR2: MDHEN and SYDVKM. This CDR3 is built from 13 residues. Trimming removed 8 bases from V and 7 bases from J, with 14 bases in between.

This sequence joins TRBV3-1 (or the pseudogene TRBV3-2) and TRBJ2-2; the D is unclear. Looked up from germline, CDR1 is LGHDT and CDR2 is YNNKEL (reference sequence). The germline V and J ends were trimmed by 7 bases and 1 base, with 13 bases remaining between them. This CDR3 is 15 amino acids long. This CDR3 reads CASINGRVNTGELFF. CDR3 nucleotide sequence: TGTGCCAGCATCAACGGCCGCGTGAACACCGGGGAGCTGTTTTTT.